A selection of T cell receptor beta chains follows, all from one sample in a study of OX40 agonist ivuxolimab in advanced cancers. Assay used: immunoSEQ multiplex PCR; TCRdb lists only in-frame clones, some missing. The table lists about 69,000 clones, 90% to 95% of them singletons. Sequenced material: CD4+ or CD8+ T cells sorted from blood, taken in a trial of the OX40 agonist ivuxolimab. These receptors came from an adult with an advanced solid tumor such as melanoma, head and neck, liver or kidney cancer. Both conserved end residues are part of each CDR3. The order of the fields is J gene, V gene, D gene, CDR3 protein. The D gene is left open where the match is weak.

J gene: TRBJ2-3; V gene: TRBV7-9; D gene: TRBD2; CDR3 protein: CASKPFGGRGADTQYF
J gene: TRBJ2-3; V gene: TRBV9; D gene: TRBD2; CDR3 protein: CASSPSGRWADTQYF
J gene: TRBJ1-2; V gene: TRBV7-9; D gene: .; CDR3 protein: CASSLAGNYGYTF
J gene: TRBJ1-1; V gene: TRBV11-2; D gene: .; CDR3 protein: CASTDGLEAFF
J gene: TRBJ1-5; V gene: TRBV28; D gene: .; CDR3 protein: CASAEGLNANQPQHF
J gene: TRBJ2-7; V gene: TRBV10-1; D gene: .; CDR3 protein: CASIFTREPYEQYF
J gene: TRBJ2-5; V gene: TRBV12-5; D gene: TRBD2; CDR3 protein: CASGSHTGGQETQYF
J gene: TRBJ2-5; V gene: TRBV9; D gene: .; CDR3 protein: CASSETGEFQETQYF
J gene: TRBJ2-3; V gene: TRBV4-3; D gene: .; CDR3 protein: CASSQEITGVYSTDTQYF
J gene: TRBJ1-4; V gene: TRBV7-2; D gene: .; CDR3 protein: CASSYRSGEKLFF
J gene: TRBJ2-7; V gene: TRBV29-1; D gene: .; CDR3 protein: CSVRNLLSLPRMYEQYF
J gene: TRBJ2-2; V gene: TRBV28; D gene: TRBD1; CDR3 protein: CASSSGQRTGELFF
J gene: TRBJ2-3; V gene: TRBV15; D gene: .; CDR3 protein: CATSPRVVPDTQYF
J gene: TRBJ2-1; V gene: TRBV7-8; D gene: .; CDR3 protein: CATTGGGRYNEQFF
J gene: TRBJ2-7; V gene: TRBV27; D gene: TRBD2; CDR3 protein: CASSPFSGTSTYEQYF
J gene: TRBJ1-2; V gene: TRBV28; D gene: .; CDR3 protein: CVVRFSYGYTF
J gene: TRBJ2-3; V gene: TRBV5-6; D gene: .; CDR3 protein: CASSLGTGGSQYF
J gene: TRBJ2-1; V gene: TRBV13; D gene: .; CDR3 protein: CASSPSGHEQFF
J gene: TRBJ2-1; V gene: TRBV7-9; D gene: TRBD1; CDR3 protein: CASSTGGHPEQFF
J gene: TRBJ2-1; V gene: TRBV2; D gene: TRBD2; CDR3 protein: CASRGLAGVNEQFF
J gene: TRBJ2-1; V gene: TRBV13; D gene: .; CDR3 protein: CATRHRDSYNEQFF
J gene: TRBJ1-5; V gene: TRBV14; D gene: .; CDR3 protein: CASSQASLQLDPRRSQPQHF
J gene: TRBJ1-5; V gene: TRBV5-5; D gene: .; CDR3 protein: CASSLGAGSQPQHF
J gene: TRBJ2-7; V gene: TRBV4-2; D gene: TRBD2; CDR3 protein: CASSSQTSGDYEQYF
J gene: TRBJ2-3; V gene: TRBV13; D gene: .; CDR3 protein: CASSAQWGGDTQYF
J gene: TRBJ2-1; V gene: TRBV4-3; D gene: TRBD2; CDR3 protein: CASRRNRAGDYNEQFF
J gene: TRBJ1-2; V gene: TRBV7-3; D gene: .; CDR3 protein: CASSLRLSEAYGYTF
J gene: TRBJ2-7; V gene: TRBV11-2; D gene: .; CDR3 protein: CASSLVGIAYEQYF
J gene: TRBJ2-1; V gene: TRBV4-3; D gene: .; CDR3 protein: CASSQEWQSGDEQFF
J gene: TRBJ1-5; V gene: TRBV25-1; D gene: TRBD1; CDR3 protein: CASSDRGSNQPQHF
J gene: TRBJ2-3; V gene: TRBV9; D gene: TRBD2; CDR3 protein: CASSVGTSGGFTDTQYF
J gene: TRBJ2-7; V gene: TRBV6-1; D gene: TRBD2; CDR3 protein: CASSDPGGRAYEQYF
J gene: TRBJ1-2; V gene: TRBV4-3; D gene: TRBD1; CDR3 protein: CAFDRAGYGYTF
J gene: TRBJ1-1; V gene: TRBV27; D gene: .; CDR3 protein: CASSQSKNTEAFF
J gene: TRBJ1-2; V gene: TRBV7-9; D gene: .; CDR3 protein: CASSPSDIRYGYTF
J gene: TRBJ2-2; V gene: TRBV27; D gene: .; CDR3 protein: CASRTTFVTGELFF
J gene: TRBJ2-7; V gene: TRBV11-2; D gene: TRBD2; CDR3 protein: CASSLGGAGEQYF